The next 28 T cell receptor beta chains were all read from a single sample in a study of cytomegalovirus exposure and HLA in healthy donors. The PCR contained 60 Vbeta and 13 Jbeta primers. Profiling relied on immunoSEQ multiplex PCR, and the TCRdb table lists in-frame clones only, not all of them. Of 200,000 to 300,000 clones in the sample, 82% were seen once. The sample consisted of PBMCs. These receptors originate from a woman aged 40 to 50 in good health and CMV-seropositive.

The chain's CDR3 is CASSRDRVSYGYTF. The CDR3, as DNA: TGTGCCAGCAGTCGCGACAGGGTCAGCTATGGCTACACCTTC. V usage is TRBV6-5 and J usage is TRBJ1-2; 7 bases align to TRBD1. The CDR3 covers 14 residues. Germline CDR1 and CDR2: MNHEY and SVGAGI. V lost 5 bases to trimming and J lost 4 bases; unmatched junction nucleotides: 7.

This chain connects TRBV4-2 to TRBJ1-2; D call uncertain. The CDR3 has 13 amino acids. V lost 8 bases and J lost 5, with 15 bases in between. Germline values: CDR1 LGHNA, CDR2 YNFKEQ. The CDR3 DNA is TGTGCCAGCGCGGACCGGGGTCGGTATGGCTACACCTTC. Translating it yields CASADRGRYGYTF.

The chain employs TRBV7-2 and TRBJ2-4; the D is unclear. Germline CDR1 is SGHTA and CDR2 is FQGNSA. Trimming stripped 2 bases from V and 3 bases from J, with 11 bases between. The CDR3 has 15 residues. For the CDR3, the DNA is TGTGCCAGCAGCTTAAGTGTCGGTGTCAAAAACATTCAGTACTTC. Its protein product is CASSLSVGVKNIQYF.

The chain couples TRBV19 to TRBJ1-2; D gene uncertain. Trimming took off 1 base at V and 8 bases at J, with 17 bases between the two ends. This CDR3 has 15 residues. Germline lookup yields CDR1 LNHDA and CDR2 SQIVND (reference sequence). In DNA form, the CDR3 reads TGTGCCAGTAGTATAGGAATCAGCCGGAGTGTAGGCTACACCTTC. Its protein product is CASSIGISRSVGYTF.

Only one count was recorded for this clone. This rearrangement joins TRBV27 to TRBJ2-7; TRBD1 is a possible D gene (5 bases). The CDR3 loop spans 14 amino acids. The ends were cut back, 2 bases at V and 6 bases at J, with 14 bases in the middle. Looked up from germline, CDR1 is MNHEY and CDR2 is SMNVEV (reference sequence). This CDR3 reads CASSLRRLDSEQYF. In nucleotides, the CDR3 is TGTGCCAGCAGTTTAAGAAGGCTTGACAGCGAGCAGTACTTC.

The chain recombines TRBV4-1 with TRBJ2-7, with 7 bases aligning to TRBD2. This CDR3 spans 17 amino acids. Losses at the gene ends were 0 bases for V and 7 bases for J; bases not matched to a gene: 15. CDR1 and CDR2 (germline): MGHRA, YSYEKL. The CDR3 DNA sequence: TGCGCCAGCAGCCAAGACCCCGCGGGAGCGGCAACGAGGGAGCAGTACTTC. It yields the protein CASSQDPAGAATREQYF.

This clone was seen only once. This chain links TRBV27 with TRBJ2-5; D not resolved. This CDR3 has 16 amino acids. The germline V and J ends were trimmed by 5 bases and 8 bases, with 24 bases remaining between them. The germline V gene encodes CDR1 MNHEY and CDR2 SMNVEV (reference sequence). The CDR3 region is CASSRKRPSPLDTQYF. The CDR3 DNA sequence: TGTGCCAGCAGTAGGAAGCGTCCCAGCCCCTTGGATACCCAGTACTTC.

V gene TRBV19 combines with J gene TRBJ1-2; D is undetermined. Trimming removed 7 bases from V and 7 bases from J, with 16 bases in between. This CDR3 spans 13 amino acids. Germline-derived CDR1 and CDR2 are LNHDA and SQIVND (reference sequence). DNA of the CDR3: TGTGCCAGTACTCTGGGGAGTCTTTCTGGCTACACCTTC. Encoded protein: CASTLGSLSGYTF.

This clone was counted once. The rearrangement links TRBV7-3 to TRBJ2-3; 7 positions agree with TRBD2. Germline V gene data show CDR1 as SGHTA and CDR2 as FQGTGA. CDR3 length: 14 amino acids. V lost 5 bases to trimming and J lost 4 bases; unmatched junction nucleotides: 6. CDR3 sequence reads: CASSPSSGADTQYF. The CDR3 DNA reads TGTGCCAGCAGCCCGAGCAGCGGGGCAGATACGCAGTATTTT.

The CDR3 reads CASSPDRGYEQYF. The CDR3 DNA follows: TGCGCCAGCAGCCCAGACAGGGGCTACGAGCAGTACTTC. The V gene is TRBV5-1, the J gene TRBJ2-7; 8 nucleotides line up with TRBD1. The CDR3 has 13 amino acids. The trim removed 4 bases at V and 3 bases at J, leaving 3 bases unmatched. Germline V gene data show CDR1 as SGHRS and CDR2 as YFSETQ.

This rearrangement joins TRBV7-6 to TRBJ1-1; maybe TRBD1 (6 bases). CDR1 SGHVS and CDR2 FNYEAQ come from the germline V gene. V was trimmed by 1 base and J by 2 bases, leaving 23 bases between them. The CDR3 is 19 amino acids. CDR3 in DNA: TGTGCCAGCAGCTTAGGAGTCAGGGGTTCCAAGAAGAGAAACACTGAAGCTTTCTTT. Residues: CASSLGVRGSKKRNTEAFF.

The rearrangement links TRBV6-5 to TRBJ1-1, with 9 bases aligning to TRBD1. The CDR3 sequence is 14 residues long. V was clipped by 4 bases and J by 6 bases; unmatched bases: 6. The germline V gene has CDR1 MNHEY and CDR2 SVGAGI. This CDR3 is CASSSVGQGSEAFF. The CDR3 coding sequence is TGTGCCAGCAGTTCCGTGGGACAGGGCTCTGAAGCTTTCTTT.

The gene calls are TRBV9 and TRBJ2-2; possible D gene TRBD2, 5 bases. With 1 base removed from V and 9 bases from J, the gap between germline ends came to 7 bases. This CDR3 is 12 amino acids long. Germline loops: CDR1 SGDLS, CDR2 YYNGEE. This CDR3 reads CASSVPGWELFF. In DNA form, the CDR3 reads TGTGCCAGCAGCGTACCGGGGTGGGAGCTGTTTTTT.

This clone was recorded a few times. The chain uses TRBV5-1 and TRBJ2-3; a possible D gene is TRBD1 (7 bases). The germline V gene has CDR1 SGHRS and CDR2 YFSETQ. V was trimmed by 2 bases and J by 3 bases, leaving 13 bases between them. This CDR3 is 15 amino acids long. Written as DNA, the CDR3 is TGCGCCAGCAGCTTTCGGCAGGGGGGTACAGATACGCAGTATTTT. Translated, it gives CASSFRQGGTDTQYF.

This chain joins TRBV5-4 and TRBJ1-2; 7 bases are a match to TRBD1. There are 14 residues in the CDR3. With 7 bases clipped from V and 4 bases from J, the junction kept 10 bases outside the gene matches. Looked up from germline, CDR1 is SGHNT and CDR2 is YYREEE (reference sequence). In nucleotides, the CDR3 is TGTGCCAGCGGCCCCGCCGGACAGGTCTATGGCTACACCTTC. Protein product: CASGPAGQVYGYTF.

The J gene is TRBJ1-5, the V gene TRBV2, with 7 positions matching TRBD1. CDR3 length: 13 residues. The germline gives CDR1 SNHLY, CDR2 FYNNEI. CDR3: CSWRGQINQPQHF. The DNA of the CDR3 is TGTTCCTGGAGGGGACAGATCAATCAGCCCCAGCATTTT.

Points on this clone: Mismatch with germline at one junction end may stem from a read error. The chain uses TRBV23-1 and TRBJ2-2; D is unclear. TRBV23-1 falls under the ORF class, with uncertain function. The CDR3 runs 14 residues. This CDR3 is CASNQRQPTGELFF. The CDR3 nucleotides are TGCGCCAGCAATCAAAGACAACCCACCGGGGAGCTGTTTTTT.

This CDR3 reads CASREQGDQETQYF. The DNA for the CDR3 is TGTGCCAGTAGAGAACAGGGGGACCAAGAGACCCAGTACTTC. The chain links TRBV19 to TRBJ2-5; TRBD1 matches 8 bases. Germline CDR1 is LNHDA and CDR2 is SQIVND (reference sequence). Unmatched junction bases numbered 3, after V lost 6 bases and J lost 0 bases. The CDR3 runs 14 residues.

The gene calls are TRBV25-1 and TRBJ1-2, with 8 positions matching TRBD1. Trimming removed 3 bases from V and 8 bases from J; junction bases left unmatched: 8. The CDR3 totals 14 residues. Germline CDR1 reads MGHDK; CDR2 reads SYGVNS. CDR3 region: CASSESRTGQGYTF. The CDR3 DNA reads TGTGCCAGCAGTGAGTCGAGGACAGGGCAGGGCTACACCTTC.

This chain links TRBV9 with TRBJ1-2; TRBD1 aligns across 7 bases. Losses at the gene ends were 4 bases for V and 3 bases for J; bases not matched to a gene: 3. The CDR3 covers 13 residues. Germline V gene lookup returns CDR1 SGDLS and CDR2 YYNGEE. The CDR3 region is CASSSGQDYGYTF. Written as DNA, the CDR3 is TGTGCCAGCAGCTCTGGACAGGACTATGGCTACACCTTC.

The CDR3 region has the DNA TGCGCCAGCAGCTTGGTACAGCTTGATAATTCACCCCTCCACTTT. It yields the protein CASSLVQLDNSPLHF. The V call is TRBV5-1, the J call TRBJ1-6; D gene uncertain. V was clipped by 0 bases and J by 5 bases, with 9 bases between them. The CDR3 runs to 15 residues. Germline V gives CDR1 SGHRS, CDR2 YFSETQ.

The rearrangement joins TRBV6-6 to TRBJ2-2; 10 nucleotides align to TRBD1. Germline V gene lookup returns CDR1 MNHNY and CDR2 SVGAGI (reference sequence). This CDR3 has 15 residues. V was pared by 8 bases and J by 4 bases, with 7 bases of the junction left unmatched. CDR3 protein: CASRFGTGVTGELFF. The CDR3 DNA is TGTGCCAGCCGTTTTGGGACAGGGGTCACCGGGGAGCTGTTTTTT.

V and J are TRBV19 and TRBJ2-7; D gene unclear. CDR1 is LNHDA, CDR2 SQIVND, per germline (reference sequence). The V gene lost 5 bases and the J gene lost 1 base, with 9 bases spanning the gap. The CDR3 is 13 amino acids. The CDR3 sequence is CASSAAVSYEQYF. CDR3 coding DNA: TGTGCCAGTAGTGCCGCAGTGTCCTACGAGCAGTACTTC.

The chain joins TRBV4-3 to TRBJ1-1; weak D call: TRBD1 (5 bases). CDR1 and CDR2 (germline): LGHNA, YSLEER. Trimming shortened V by 3 bases and J by 0 bases, and 14 bases separated the two germline ends. This CDR3 is 16 amino acids long. Written as DNA, the CDR3 is TGCGCCAGCAGCCAGGGGCAGGCGTTCATGAACACTGAAGCTTTCTTT. This codes for CASSQGQAFMNTEAFF.

This clone has only a few counts. The chain carries TRBV7-3 and TRBJ1-2, with TRBD1 matching over 7 bases. The length of the CDR3 is 14 residues. The germline V gene encodes CDR1 SGHTA and CDR2 FQGTGA. V lost 2 bases, J lost 6 bases, and 6 bases stayed unmatched. The CDR3 spells CASSLRGGSDGYTF. The CDR3 bases are TGTGCCAGCAGCTTACGAGGGGGCTCAGATGGCTACACCTTC.

The chain uses TRBV19 and TRBJ2-2, with TRBD1 matching over 7 bases. V was clipped by 7 bases and J by 2 bases; unmatched bases: 22. The germline V gene has CDR1 LNHDA and CDR2 SQIVND (reference sequence). The CDR3 has 20 residues. The CDR3 region is CASTHRVFKPGQSNTGELFF. As DNA, the CDR3 is TGTGCCAGTACCCATAGAGTTTTTAAACCGGGACAGTCAAACACCGGGGAGCTGTTTTTT.

The V and J genes are TRBV9 and TRBJ2-2; perhaps TRBD2 as D (6 bases). Between the trimmed V and J ends, which lost 3 bases and 7 bases, there was a span of 13 bases. The CDR3 consists of 14 residues. Germline V gene data show CDR1 as SGDLS and CDR2 as YYNGEE. CDR3 in amino acids: CASSGGGGDGELFF. CDR3 DNA sequence: TGTGCCAGCAGCGGCGGCGGAGGGGACGGGGAGCTGTTTTTT.

The gene calls are TRBV4-2 and TRBJ1-1, with TRBD1 as a possible D gene (6 bases). Between the trimmed V and J ends, which lost 4 bases and 7 bases, there was a span of 13 bases. CDR3 size: 13 residues. CDR1 and CDR2 (germline): LGHNA, YNFKEQ. CDR3 in DNA: TGTGCCAGCAGCCGAGGGGGGGGCGATGAAGCTTTCTTT. Amino acid sequence: CASSRGGGDEAFF.